The TCR beta chain under discussion was sequenced for a study of blood T cell repertoires in COVID-19. Looking at the study overall: The study drew acute and convalescent COVID-19 samples from the United States, Italy and Spain.

Germline V gene data show CDR1 as GTSNPN and CDR2 as SVGIG (reference sequence). Trimming pared 1 base from V and 0 bases from J, leaving 4 bases between. The CDR3 is 13 amino acids. Profiled with immunoSEQ multiplex PCR; TCRdb holds only in-frame clones, not every one. The sample contains under 300,000 clones, approximately 85% of which appear only once. The source of this sequence is a woman in her 70s with acute or convalescent COVID-19. The J gene is TRBJ1-3, the V gene TRBV30; D uncertain. Sequencing used peripheral blood. DNA of the CDR3: TGTGCCTGGAGTGGGAGCTCTGGAAACACCATATATTTT. Translated, it gives CAWSGSSGNTIYF.